Presented here are 11 T cell receptor beta chains from one specimen sequenced in a study of response to subunit inactivated influenza vaccine. MiXCR, applied by TCRdb to the RT-PCR reads, yields one record per CDR3 protein. The sample lists more than 500,000 distinct CDR3 sequences; 10% to 12% were seen once. These data were also reused for a study on T cells expressing NK-cell markers. This second study notes: Libraries used 5'RACE template switching adding universal primer site and UMIs.

This specimen was PBMCs from blood, taken on the day of vaccination. The receptors derive from a man aged 45-65 years who received an inactivated influenza vaccine.

This sequence joins TRBV9 and TRBJ2-1, with 9 bases aligning to TRBD2. CDR1 is SGDLS, CDR2 YYNGEE, per germline. The length of the CDR3 is 15 residues. J lost 7 bases, V lost 4 bases, and 9 bases had no gene match. The chain's CDR3 is CASSSSGSSRNEQFF. The CDR3 bases are TGTGCCAGCAGCAGTAGCGGGAGCAGTCGGAATGAGCAGTTCTTC.

V and J are TRBV29-1 and TRBJ2-7, with 8 bases that match TRBD2. Per germline, CDR1 SQVTM and CDR2 ANQGSEA. Trimming took 6 bases from V and 0 from J; bases not matched to a gene: 10. The CDR3 has 15 residues. CDR3 sequence: CSVRGGGFSSYEQYF. Here the CDR3 DNA reads TGCAGCGTCAGAGGCGGGGGGTTTAGCTCCTACGAGCAGTACTTC.

DNA of the CDR3: TGTGCCAGCAGTCCGGGACAGCCGTCAGCCATCTATGGCTACACCTTC. Its translation is CASSPGQPSAIYGYTF. V is TRBV28 and J is TRBJ1-2; 7 nucleotides align to TRBD1. CDR3 length: 16 residues. Per germline, CDR1 MDHEN and CDR2 SYDVKM. With V trimmed by 5 bases and J by 4 bases, 13 bases remained unmatched.

The rearrangement links TRBV6-2 or TRBV6-3 to TRBJ2-7; TRBD1 matches 10 bases. The V gene end was trimmed by 0 bases and the J gene end by 3 bases; junction bases not matched to a gene: 8. This CDR3 region has 17 residues. In germline, CDR1 is MNHEY, CDR2 SVGEGT. CDR3 sequence (DNA): TGTGCCAGCAGTTACTCCCGCGACAGGGGGCTGGACTACGAGCAGTACTTC. It yields the protein CASSYSRDRGLDYEQYF.

Many counts were recorded for this clonotype. The chain employs TRBV7-3 and TRBJ2-3; TRBD2 matches 9 bases. CDR1 SGHTA and CDR2 FQGTGA come from the germline V gene. This CDR3 comprises 15 residues. The V gene end was trimmed by 2 bases and the J gene end by 2 bases; junction bases not matched to a gene: 2. Here the CDR3 reads CASSLAGGITDTQYF. The CDR3 DNA sequence: TGTGCCAGCAGCTTAGCGGGAGGGATCACAGATACGCAGTATTTT.

This clonotype occurred a few times. The V call is TRBV3-1, the J call TRBJ2-1; D is possibly TRBD2 (7 bases). V was pared by 0 bases and J by 5 bases, with 17 bases between. The CDR3 is made up of 17 amino acids. Germline lookup yields CDR1 LGHDT and CDR2 YNNKEL (reference sequence). CDR3 in DNA: TGTGCCAGCAGCCAAGATATATTGAGGGGGGGAGACAATGAGCAGTTCTTC. It yields the protein CASSQDILRGGDNEQFF.

This clonotype was counted between two and nine times. The chain links TRBV20-1 to TRBJ2-7, with TRBD2 matching 8 bases. The V and J ends lost 0 bases and 4 bases, in that order; junction bases with no gene match: 8. The CDR3 contains 15 residues. The V gene's germline CDR1 is DFQATT and CDR2 SNEGSKA (reference sequence). As DNA, the CDR3 is TGCAGTGCTAGAGATGTAGGCGGGAGGCTGTACGAGCAGTACTTC. Translated, it gives CSARDVGGRLYEQYF.

The V gene is TRBV28, the J gene TRBJ1-2, with a possible D match to TRBD1 (5 bases). In germline, CDR1 is MDHEN, CDR2 SYDVKM. The CDR3 is 13 amino acids. The V gene lost 6 bases and the J gene lost 5 bases, with 13 bases spanning the gap. DNA of the CDR3: TGTGCCAGCAGGTACCCGGAGGGGTATGGCTACACCTTC. Protein: CASRYPEGYGYTF.

CDR3 protein: CASSSPPLYEQYF. Written as DNA, the CDR3 is TGTGCCAGCAGTTCACCTCCCCTCTACGAGCAGTACTTC. The gene calls are TRBV7-2 and TRBJ2-7; no definite D call. The germline CDR1 and CDR2 sequences are SGHTA and FQGNSA. Trimming left V 6 bases short and J 3 bases short, with 12 bases between. The CDR3 has 13 residues.

This clonotype was counted many times. The V and J genes are TRBV29-1 and TRBJ2-7; a weak D match, TRBD1 (6 bases). This CDR3 spans 16 amino acids. The V gene's germline CDR1 is SQVTM and CDR2 ANQGSEA. V dropped 6 bases and J dropped 0 bases, with 21 bases sitting between them. CDR3 residues: CSVHHQRADSSYEQYF. The DNA for the CDR3 is TGCAGCGTCCATCATCAGAGGGCGGACAGCTCCTACGAGCAGTACTTC.

The chain has TRBV9 and TRBJ1-2, with D uncertain. CDR3 length: 13 residues. With 3 bases removed from V and 4 bases from J, the gap between germline ends came to 10 bases. In germline, CDR1 is SGDLS, CDR2 YYNGEE. The CDR3 DNA is TGTGCCAGCAGCGCCCACGAGACCTATGGCTACACCTTC. This translates into CASSAHETYGYTF.